The 20 T cell receptor beta chains below were found in one sample sequenced in a study of T-cell reconstitution after alpha-beta-depleted transplantation in children. TCRbeta library preparation incorporated unique molecular identifiers. TCRdb fed the PCR reads into MiXCR, producing one record per CDR3 protein. The repertoire includes 700,000 to 950,000 distinct CDR3 sequences, about 16% of them detected once, and approximately 5% sits in the top ten. Here the sequenced sample was PBMCs, mostly from graft donor cells, taken 360 days after TCRalphabeta/CD19-depleted stem cell transplant. The receptors here all came from a male patient younger than 18 who had a stem cell transplant for acute lymphoblastic leukemia, so the T cells may come from the graft donor.

The chain employs TRBV3-1 and TRBJ1-5; 8 nucleotides line up with TRBD1. V shed 0 bases and J 0 bases; nucleotides not matched to a gene: 4. The germline V gene encodes CDR1 LGHDT and CDR2 YNNKEL (reference sequence). The CDR3 runs 17 residues. The CDR3 spells CASSQEPGGYSNQPQHF. As DNA, the CDR3 is TGTGCCAGCAGCCAAGAGCCAGGGGGCTATAGCAATCAGCCCCAGCATTTT.

This clonotype occurred a few times. The CDR3 DNA sequence: TGTGCCAGCAGTAAATCGGGACAGGGATCCTACGAGCAGTACTTC. Translation gives CASSKSGQGSYEQYF. The chain is built from TRBV25-1 and TRBJ2-7; 9 bases are shared with TRBD1. V lost 5 bases to trimming and J lost 1 base; unmatched junction nucleotides: 6. This CDR3 is built from 15 residues. Germline CDR1 and CDR2: MGHDK and SYGVNS.

The rearrangement joins TRBV3-1 to TRBJ2-2; D is possibly TRBD1 (5 bases). Germline assignment: CDR1 LGHDT and CDR2 YNNKEL (reference sequence). V was pared by 2 bases and J by 3 bases, with 10 bases between. The CDR3 sequence is 15 residues long. The CDR3 nucleotides read TGTGCCAGCAGCCAACCCCGGACATACACCGGGGAGCTGTTTTTT. This translates into CASSQPRTYTGELFF.

The chain joins TRBV7-8 to TRBJ2-2, with a possible D match to TRBD1 (5 bases). This CDR3 is 17 amino acids long. Trimming pared 5 bases from V and 7 bases from J, leaving 23 bases between. Germline lookup yields CDR1 SGHVS and CDR2 FQNEAQ. CDR3 loop: CASSVRRPGAGIGELFF. The CDR3 DNA reads TGTGCCAGCAGCGTTAGAAGGCCTGGGGCAGGGATCGGGGAGCTGTTTTTT.

There are a few counts of this clonotype. The chain links TRBV9 to TRBJ2-2; D is unresolved. CDR3 length: 15 amino acids. Deletions cut 4 bases from V and 5 bases from J, with 15 bases between. Germline V CDR1 and CDR2: SGDLS, YYNGEE. The CDR3 loop reads CASSPLNEATGELFF. The CDR3 DNA reads TGTGCCAGCAGCCCACTCAACGAGGCAACCGGGGAGCTGTTTTTT.

This chain links TRBV12-3 or TRBV12-4 with TRBJ1-3; D is perhaps TRBD1 (5 bases). The ends were cut back, 3 bases at V and 0 bases at J, with 12 bases in the middle. This CDR3 contains 16 residues. DNA for the CDR3: TGTGCCAGCAGTTTCGGGGGAGGGTTCTCTGGAAACACCATATATTTT. Translation: CASSFGGGFSGNTIYF.

This clonotype was recorded a few times. The chain links TRBV5-1 to TRBJ2-3, with 12 bases lining up with TRBD2. Germline V gene lookup returns CDR1 SGHRS and CDR2 YFSETQ. V lost 2 bases to trimming and J lost 0 bases; unmatched junction nucleotides: 4. The CDR3 has 17 residues. The CDR3 DNA reads TGCGCCAGCAGCTTTAGGACTAGCGGGGCTAGCACAGATACGCAGTATTTT. Translating it yields CASSFRTSGASTDTQYF.

V gene TRBV5-1 combines with J gene TRBJ2-7; tentative D call: TRBD1 (5 bases). CDR3 length: 13 residues. V was pared by 7 bases and J by 3 bases, with 14 bases between. In germline, CDR1 is SGHRS, CDR2 YFSETQ. The CDR3 DNA reads TGCGCCAGCCATAAAATCGACAGCTACGAGCAGTACTTC. This encodes CASHKIDSYEQYF.

This clonotype was counted many times. The chain has TRBV5-1 and TRBJ2-3; D may be TRBD2 (5 bases). The CDR3 loop spans 15 amino acids. The germline V and J ends were trimmed by 4 bases and 3 bases, with 15 bases remaining between them. CDR1 SGHRS and CDR2 YFSETQ come from the germline V gene. CDR3: CASSPLSLGTDTQYF. DNA of the CDR3: TGCGCCAGCAGCCCTCTCTCACTAGGGACAGATACGCAGTATTTT.

A word on this clonotype: One end of the junction does not line up with germline, which may come from a read error. The chain uses TRBV20-1 and TRBJ2-3; D is ambiguous. Germline CDR1 is DFQATT and CDR2 is SNEGSKA (reference sequence). The CDR3 is made up of 14 amino acids. The CDR3 reads CSARRNLNTDTRYF. The CDR3 DNA reads TGCAGTGCTAGGCGGAATTTAAACACAGATACGCGGTATTTT.

This clonotype was picked up a small number of times. The chain couples TRBV20-1 to TRBJ2-1; 14 bases match TRBD2. This CDR3 comprises 15 residues. Germline V gene sequence: CDR1 DFQATT, CDR2 SNEGSKA (reference sequence). This CDR3 is CSLVGGTSGGNEQFF. Here the CDR3 DNA reads TGCAGCCTAGTAGGGGGGACTAGCGGGGGCAATGAGCAGTTCTTC.

The chain uses TRBV11-2 and TRBJ2-1; 14 bases align to TRBD2. Trimming removed 2 bases from V and 6 bases from J; junction bases left unmatched: 6. This CDR3 has 17 residues. The germline V gene encodes CDR1 SGHAT and CDR2 FQNNGV. The CDR3 is CASSLLPTSGRGNEQFF. CDR3 coding DNA: TGTGCCAGCAGCTTACTACCGACTAGCGGGAGGGGCAATGAGCAGTTCTTC.

The sample holds one count of this clonotype. The V call is TRBV29-1, the J call TRBJ2-2; no definite D call. Looked up from germline, CDR1 is SQVTM and CDR2 is ANQGSEA. Trimming left V 4 bases short and J 0 bases short, with 12 bases between. This CDR3 region has 15 residues. The CDR3: CSVAQSYANTGELFF. CDR3 DNA: TGCAGCGTTGCTCAGTCATACGCGAACACCGGGGAGCTGTTTTTT.

The chain uses TRBV7-9 and TRBJ2-2, with TRBD2 matching 8 bases. Losses at the gene ends were 5 bases for V and 2 bases for J; bases not matched to a gene: 10. CDR3 size: 17 residues. Germline V gene data show CDR1 as SEHNR and CDR2 as FQNEAQ (reference sequence). CDR3 DNA sequence: TGTGCCAGCAGCCAAGTTACTAGCGGCTTTAACACCGGGGAGCTGTTTTTT. Its translation is CASSQVTSGFNTGELFF.

This sequence joins TRBV7-9 and TRBJ2-5; 7 nucleotides agree with TRBD1. The trim removed 5 bases at V and 7 bases at J, leaving 16 bases unmatched. The CDR3 totals 16 residues. CDR1 and CDR2 (germline): SEHNR, FQNEAQ (reference sequence). CDR3 amino acids: CASSPRQGAGRSTQYF. The CDR3 bases are TGTGCCAGCAGCCCTCGACAGGGAGCTGGGCGTTCGACCCAGTACTTC.

The chain employs TRBV12-3 or TRBV12-4 and TRBJ2-1, with 12 bases aligning to TRBD2. The ends lost 6 bases at V and 7 bases at J; junction bases unmatched: 7. The CDR3 totals 15 residues. CDR3 loop: CASRNTSGRWNEQFF. The CDR3 nucleotides read TGTGCCAGCAGAAATACTAGCGGGAGGTGGAATGAGCAGTTCTTC.

This clonotype has just a few counts. The chain recombines TRBV29-1 with TRBJ1-6, with D possibly matching TRBD1 (5 bases). Germline CDR1 SQVTM, CDR2 ANQGSEA. This CDR3 has 13 residues. V lost 6 bases to trimming and J lost 7 bases, with 13 bases between them. The CDR3 loop reads CSVAWGNNSPLHF. The CDR3 DNA reads TGCAGCGTCGCATGGGGGAACAATTCACCCCTCCACTTT.

This clonotype was counted between two and nine times. This chain connects TRBV3-1 to TRBJ2-1; the D gene could be TRBD1 or TRBD2 (5 bases each). Deletions cut 4 bases from V and 6 bases from J, with 25 bases between. The germline V gene has CDR1 LGHDT and CDR2 YNNKEL (reference sequence). This CDR3 spans 18 amino acids. CDR3 nucleotides: TGTGCCAGCAGCCGAAGATTAATACGGGACCACACTGTCAATGAGCAGTTCTTC. Encoded protein: CASSRRLIRDHTVNEQFF.

This clonotype has at least ten counts. The gene calls are TRBV5-6 and TRBJ2-2; no clear D gene. The ends were cut back, 4 bases at V and 9 bases at J, with 16 bases in the middle. The CDR3 contains 14 residues. The germline CDR1 and CDR2 sequences are SGHDT and YYEEEE. The CDR3 DNA sequence: TGTGCCAGCAGCCCCCCTGAAAGGGCGAGGGAGCTGTTTTTT. As protein: CASSPPERARELFF.

In this sample, this clonotype turned up a few times. The chain uses TRBV5-3 and TRBJ2-4; the D gene could be TRBD1 or TRBD2 (5 bases each). TRBV5-3 falls under the ORF class, with uncertain function. Deletions cut 2 bases from V and 5 bases from J, with 11 bases between. The CDR3 spans 14 residues. CDR3 nucleotide sequence: TGTGCCAGAAGCTTCGGACGGGGCCAAAACATTCAGTACTTC. This codes for CARSFGRGQNIQYF.